This entry lists 30 T cell receptor beta chains sequenced from one sample in a study of T cells of healthy individuals. TCRdb reanalysed the 5' RACE reads using MiXCR and keeps one entry per CDR3 protein. The table has about 40,000 distinct CDR3 sequences, about 4.2% seen once. Receptors originate from a human donor in good health.

This clonotype has ten or more counts. This chain connects TRBV10-1 to TRBJ2-7; 9 bases line up with TRBD1. This CDR3 has 14 residues. Germline V gene lookup returns CDR1 WNHNN and CDR2 SYGVQD (reference sequence). The V segment lost 5 bases and the J segment 3 bases; nucleotides outside the gene matches: 5. The CDR3 protein is CASSSGTGSYEQYF. CDR3 nucleotides: TGCGCCAGCAGTTCTGGGACAGGGAGCTACGAGCAGTACTTC.

This clonotype was detected ten times or more. The chain has TRBV7-9 and TRBJ2-7; unclear D gene. This CDR3 region has 16 residues. Germline CDR1 reads SEHNR; CDR2 reads FQNEAQ (reference sequence). V was pared by 5 bases and J by 0 bases, with 17 bases between. The CDR3 DNA reads as TGTGCCAGCAGCCCTCCTCTCGGCAGGAGCTCCTACGAGCAGTACTTC. Translated: CASSPPLGRSSYEQYF.

This clonotype was picked up many times. The chain combines TRBV30 with TRBJ2-7; a possible D gene is TRBD2 (6 bases). V lost 4 bases to trimming and J lost 2 bases, with 15 bases between them. The CDR3 spans 14 residues. Germline lookup yields CDR1 GTSNPN and CDR2 SVGIG (reference sequence). CDR3 in amino acids: CAWKIFGTPYEQYF. CDR3 coding DNA: TGTGCCTGGAAAATCTTCGGGACTCCCTACGAGCAGTACTTC.

This clonotype appeared many times. The chain is built from TRBV20-1 and TRBJ1-2; D gene uncertain. With 1 base removed from V and 1 base from J, the gap between germline ends came to 7 bases. This CDR3 is built from 13 residues. Germline-derived CDR1 and CDR2 are DFQATT and SNEGSKA (reference sequence). The CDR3 DNA reads as TGCAGTGCTAGAGTGACGGATAACTATGGCTACACCTTC. Encoded protein: CSARVTDNYGYTF.

The sample holds many counts of this clonotype. The rearrangement links TRBV19 to TRBJ2-1, with 7 bases lining up with TRBD1. In germline, CDR1 is LNHDA, CDR2 SQIVND (reference sequence). The ends lost 4 bases at V and 4 bases at J; junction bases unmatched: 7. The CDR3 has 15 amino acids. CDR3 protein: CASSTLNRGYNEQFF. For the CDR3, the DNA is TGTGCCAGTAGTACTCTGAACAGGGGATACAATGAGCAGTTCTTC. The full variable domain, with the rest looked up from reference TRBV19 and TRBJ2-1, is DGGITQSPKYLFRKEGQNVTLSCEQNLNHDAMYWYRQDPGQGLRLIYYSQIVNDFQKGDIAEGYSVSREKKESFPLTVTSAQKNPTAFYLCASSTLNRGYNEQFFGPGTRLTVL.

This clonotype was seen many times. The chain combines TRBV20-1 with TRBJ2-7; D is possibly TRBD1 or TRBD2 (6 bases each). Trimming shortened V by 3 bases and J by 2 bases, and 17 bases separated the two germline ends. This CDR3 has 15 amino acids. CDR1 is DFQATT and CDR2 is SNEGSKA in the germline V gene (reference sequence). The CDR3 protein is CSASSGGRRAYEQYF. The CDR3 DNA reads TGCAGTGCTAGTTCTGGGGGGCGGCGGGCCTACGAGCAGTACTTC.

In its sample, this clonotype was seen a few times. The DNA for the CDR3 is TGTGCCAGCAGTCGAGGACAGGCTAACACCGGGGAGCTGTTTTTT. It codes for CASSRGQANTGELFF. The rearrangement joins TRBV6-5 to TRBJ2-2; 7 bases match TRBD1. Per the germline V gene, CDR1 is MNHEY and CDR2 is SVGAGI. Trimming removed 5 bases from V and 2 bases from J; junction bases left unmatched: 5. CDR3 length: 15 amino acids.

This clonotype has at least ten counts. CDR3 in DNA: TGTGCCATCCGAGGGGACAGTATCTACGAGCAGTACTTC. Protein: CAIRGDSIYEQYF. The chain combines TRBV10-3 with TRBJ2-7; 7 bases map to TRBD1. The CDR3 is 13 residues long. From germline, CDR1 is ENHRY and CDR2 SYGVKD. The junction had 7 bases not matched to a gene; V was cut back by 8 bases and J by 3 bases.

This clonotype was recorded at least ten times. The V gene is TRBV2, the J gene TRBJ2-4, with 11 bases matching TRBD2. Per the germline V gene, CDR1 is SNHLY and CDR2 is FYNNEI. The V gene end was trimmed by 5 bases and the J gene end by 0 bases; junction bases not matched to a gene: 9. This CDR3 comprises 18 residues. The CDR3 DNA reads as TGTGCCAGCAGTCTTAGGGGACTAGCGGCTCTAGCCAAAAACATTCAGTACTTC. Its translation: CASSLRGLAALAKNIQYF.

Many counts were recorded for this clonotype. The chain is built from TRBV27 and TRBJ1-2; D possibly corresponds to TRBD1 (6 bases). From germline, CDR1 is MNHEY and CDR2 SMNVEV (reference sequence). CDR3 length: 18 residues. Trimming left V 7 bases short and J 2 bases short, with 26 bases between. The CDR3 is CASKAYANLPRGNYGYTF. In nucleotides, the CDR3 is TGTGCCAGCAAGGCTTACGCAAACTTACCCAGGGGCAACTATGGCTACACCTTC.

About this clonotype itself: A read error may explain this, as a much larger clone is one base away. The J gene is TRBJ2-1, the V gene TRBV29-1, with D possibly being TRBD1 or TRBD2 (5 bases each). The CDR3 is made up of 18 amino acids. Germline V gene data show CDR1 as SQVTM and CDR2 as ANQGSEA. CDR3 sequence (DNA): TGCAGCATTGAAGACTCTCTTTCCGGGACCCCCCGGCGAGATGAGCAGTTCTTC. It is translated as CSIEDSLSGTPRRDEQFF.

This clonotype was recorded many times. CDR3: CASRLPGPNQETQYF. CDR3 sequence (DNA): TGCGCCAGCCGACTACCGGGACCTAACCAAGAGACCCAGTACTTC. V and J are TRBV5-1 and TRBJ2-5; perhaps D is TRBD1 or TRBD2 (5 bases each). In germline, CDR1 is SGHRS, CDR2 YFSETQ. The CDR3 is 15 amino acids. V was cut by 7 bases and J by 0 bases, with 16 bases left in between.

In this sample, this clonotype turned up many times. V usage is TRBV21-1 and J usage is TRBJ1-5; the D segment call TRBD1 is taken from the table without a DNA check. TRBV21-1 is a pseudogene segment. The CDR3 is 14 residues long. The CDR3 sequence is CASSKGESNQPQHF. CDR3 bases: TGTGCCAGCAGCAAGGGCGAGAGCAATCAGCCCCAGCATTTT.

This clonotype was seen at least ten times. The chain has TRBV6-5 and TRBJ2-7, with 7 bases aligning to TRBD1. The ends lost 7 bases at V and 4 bases at J; junction bases unmatched: 7. Germline-derived CDR1 and CDR2 are MNHEY and SVGAGI. This CDR3 is built from 13 residues. CDR3 region: CASKSGTEYEQYF. For the CDR3, the DNA is TGTGCCAGCAAGTCCGGGACAGAATACGAGCAGTACTTC.

There are many counts of this clonotype. This chain uses TRBV12-3 or TRBV12-4 with TRBJ2-7; tentatively, D is TRBD1 (5 bases). The length of the CDR3 is 15 residues. V was pared by 6 bases and J by 0 bases, with 15 bases between. This CDR3 is CASRKGAESSYEQYF. For the CDR3, the DNA is TGTGCCAGCAGAAAAGGGGCAGAGAGCTCCTACGAGCAGTACTTC.

This clonotype appeared a few times. J is TRBJ2-1 and V is TRBV6-2 or TRBV6-3; 7 nucleotides line up with TRBD1. In germline, CDR1 is MNHEY, CDR2 SVGEGT. The CDR3 has 15 amino acids. The ends lost 11 bases at V and 2 bases at J; junction bases unmatched: 12. CDR3: CASRGKGGAYNEQFF. Here the CDR3 DNA reads TGTGCCTCGAGGGGGAAAGGGGGCGCCTACAATGAGCAGTTCTTC.

This clonotype occurred many times. The chain employs TRBV5-6 and TRBJ2-1, with D maybe TRBD2 (5 bases). V gave up 0 bases and J gave up 7 bases, with 8 bases separating them. Germline assignment: CDR1 SGHDT and CDR2 YYEEEE. The CDR3 length is 13 residues. CDR3 DNA: TGTGCCAGCAGCTTGGCGGGGTCGAATGAGCAGTTCTTC. Protein: CASSLAGSNEQFF.

This clonotype was seen many times. J is TRBJ2-5 and V is TRBV7-9; 9 bases agree with TRBD1. Germline trimming cut 1 base from V and 0 bases from J; bases unmatched to any gene: 6. The CDR3 sequence is 17 residues long. The germline V gene encodes CDR1 SEHNR and CDR2 FQNEAQ (reference sequence). The CDR3 is CASSLVTGGEYQETQYF. The CDR3 DNA follows: TGTGCCAGCAGCTTAGTGACAGGGGGAGAGTACCAAGAGACCCAGTACTTC.

This clonotype was counted at least ten times. This sequence joins TRBV20-1 and TRBJ1-6; a weak D match, TRBD1 (5 bases). The CDR3 totals 12 residues. CDR1 is DFQATT, CDR2 SNEGSKA, per germline (reference sequence). The CDR3, as DNA: TGCGGGGGGGGGGAGAGGCTTTCACCCCTCCACTTT. This encodes CGGGERLSPLHF.

In this sample, this clonotype turned up many times. This sequence joins TRBV6-4 and TRBJ2-2; D possibly matches TRBD1 or TRBD2 (5 bases each). V was shortened by 3 bases and J by 7 bases, with 9 bases between the two germline ends. CDR1 is MRHNA, CDR2 SNTAGT, per germline. The CDR3 consists of 13 residues. CDR3 in amino acids: CASSEGENGELFF. The CDR3 nucleotides read TGTGCCAGCAGTGAGGGGGAGAACGGGGAGCTGTTTTTT.

This clonotype showed up many times. This chain connects TRBV20-1 to TRBJ2-7, with D possibly being TRBD1 (6 bases). CDR3 length: 11 residues. V was pared by 5 bases and J by 7 bases, with 12 bases between. Looked up from germline, CDR1 is DFQATT and CDR2 is SNEGSKA (reference sequence). CDR3: CSAAPQGEQYF. In nucleotides, the CDR3 is TGCAGTGCTGCCCCCCAGGGGGAGCAGTACTTC.

The sample holds many counts of this clonotype. The CDR3 sequence is CASSRSGDQPQHF. The CDR3 DNA reads TGTGCCAGCAGCAGGAGCGGCGATCAGCCCCAGCATTTT. The V gene is TRBV7-9, the J gene TRBJ1-5; D ambiguous. The CDR3 sequence is 13 residues long. Per germline, CDR1 SEHNR and CDR2 FQNEAQ (reference sequence). Trimming left V 5 bases short and J 5 bases short, with 10 bases between.

This clonotype was counted at least ten times. The chain uses TRBV10-3 and TRBJ2-3; D remains unclear. The length of the CDR3 is 12 residues. Trimming removed 10 bases from V and 4 bases from J, with 12 bases in between. Per the germline V gene, CDR1 is ENHRY and CDR2 is SYGVKD. The CDR3 bases are TGTGCCACCGGGCGGTCCCCAGATACGCAGTATTTT. Its protein is CATGRSPDTQYF.

V usage is TRBV7-9 and J usage is TRBJ1-1, with D unresolved. The CDR3 covers 11 residues. The V end was cut by 4 bases, the J end by 7 bases, with 7 bases between. Germline CDR1 SEHNR, CDR2 FQNEAQ (reference sequence). CDR3 nucleotides: TGTGCCAGCAGCTCGTTGGGTGAAGCTTTCTTT. Translated: CASSSLGEAFF.

V usage is TRBV6-6 and J usage is TRBJ2-7; 11 nucleotides agree with TRBD1. V lost 10 bases, J lost 6 bases, and 8 bases stayed unmatched. Germline V gene data show CDR1 as MNHNY and CDR2 as SVGAGI (reference sequence). CDR3 size: 13 residues. The CDR3 sequence: CATKGTGGIEQYF. For the CDR3, the DNA is TGTGCCACCAAGGGGACAGGGGGAATCGAGCAGTACTTC.

This clonotype was counted ten times or more. The chain employs TRBV20-1 and TRBJ1-4; D remains unclear. The CDR3 has 14 residues. Germline assignment: CDR1 DFQATT and CDR2 SNEGSKA (reference sequence). Trimming removed 1 base at V and 4 bases at J, with 10 bases between. The chain's CDR3 is CSARALTGNEKLFF. In DNA, the CDR3 is TGCAGTGCTAGAGCACTCACGGGTAATGAAAAACTGTTTTTT.

The chain employs TRBV7-8 and TRBJ2-1; possibly TRBD1 or TRBD2 for D (5 bases each). Germline CDR1 SGHVS, CDR2 FQNEAQ. Trimming shortened V by 2 bases and J by 0 bases, and 14 bases separated the two germline ends. This CDR3 contains 17 residues. The CDR3 DNA reads TGTGCCAGCAGCTTACTTGGGGGAGCGGCCTCCTACAATGAGCAGTTCTTC. This sequence encodes CASSLLGGAASYNEQFF.

This clonotype was detected only a few times. V and J are TRBV7-9 and TRBJ1-1; tentatively, D is TRBD1 (6 bases). Trimming pared 5 bases from V and 5 bases from J, leaving 9 bases between. The CDR3 contains 12 residues. In germline, CDR1 is SEHNR, CDR2 FQNEAQ (reference sequence). The DNA for the CDR3 is TGTGCCAGCAGCCAGGGGAGTACTGAAGCTTTCTTT. It translates to CASSQGSTEAFF.

This clonotype was picked up many times. The chain links TRBV7-2 to TRBJ1-5, with D unresolved. The germline CDR1 and CDR2 sequences are SGHTA and FQGNSA. CDR3 length equals 12 residues. V was pared by 5 bases and J by 4 bases, with 6 bases between. This CDR3 reads CASSMRNQPQHF. CDR3 nucleotide sequence: TGTGCCAGCAGCATGAGGAATCAGCCCCAGCATTTT.

This clonotype was observed at least ten times. The rearrangement links TRBV6-2 or TRBV6-3 to TRBJ2-7; 14 bases line up with TRBD2. V gave up 4 bases and J gave up 7 bases; unmatched junction bases: 12. The germline V gene encodes CDR1 MNHEY and CDR2 SVGEGT. The CDR3 spans 17 residues. This chain's CDR3 is CASSFIPGLAGVREQYF. DNA for the CDR3: TGTGCCAGCAGTTTCATTCCGGGACTAGCGGGAGTACGGGAGCAGTACTTC.